The 2 T cell receptor beta chains in this list originate from one sample, sequenced in a study of blood T cell repertoires in COVID-19. Sequencing used immunoSEQ multiplex PCR; TCRdb keeps in-frame clones, though not all of them. The repertoire holds almost 250,000 clones, around 86% seen once, with around 6% in the top ten. The specimen was peripheral blood. These TCRs come from a woman of 80 years or more with COVID-19, enrolled during active disease.

V is TRBV28 and J is TRBJ1-2; 7 positions match TRBD1. This CDR3 is built from 15 residues. Germline trimming cut 3 bases from V and 5 bases from J; bases unmatched to any gene: 9. Germline assignment: CDR1 MDHEN and CDR2 SYDVKM. The CDR3 nucleotides are TGTGCCAGCAGTTTTCGACAGGGCCAAAGGTATGGCTACACCTTC. This translates into CASSFRQGQRYGYTF.

This clone was seen once. The chain recombines TRBV6-6 with TRBJ2-5; a weak D match, TRBD2 (6 bases). The CDR3 sequence is 15 residues long. In germline, CDR1 is MNHNY, CDR2 SVGAGI (reference sequence). Trimming shortened V by 5 bases and J by 1 base, and 14 bases separated the two germline ends. Here the CDR3 DNA reads TGTGCCAGCAGTACAAGACTGGGGGGCCAAGAGACCCAGTACTTC. Residues: CASSTRLGGQETQYF.